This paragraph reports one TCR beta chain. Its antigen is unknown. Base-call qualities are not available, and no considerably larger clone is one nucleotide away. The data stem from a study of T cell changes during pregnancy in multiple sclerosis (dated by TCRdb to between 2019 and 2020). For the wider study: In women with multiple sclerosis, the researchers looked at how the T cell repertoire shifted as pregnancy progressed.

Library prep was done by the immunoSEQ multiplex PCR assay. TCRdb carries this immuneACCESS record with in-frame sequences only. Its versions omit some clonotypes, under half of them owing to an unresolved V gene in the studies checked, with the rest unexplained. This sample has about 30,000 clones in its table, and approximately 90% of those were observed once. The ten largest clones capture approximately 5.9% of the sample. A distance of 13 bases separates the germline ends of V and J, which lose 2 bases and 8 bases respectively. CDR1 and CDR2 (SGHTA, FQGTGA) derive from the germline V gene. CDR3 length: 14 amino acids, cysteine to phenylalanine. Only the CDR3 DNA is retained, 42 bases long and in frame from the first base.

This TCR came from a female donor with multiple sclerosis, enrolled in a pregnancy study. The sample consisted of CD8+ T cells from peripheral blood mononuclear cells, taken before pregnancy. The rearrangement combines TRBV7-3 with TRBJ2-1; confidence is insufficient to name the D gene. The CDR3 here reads CASSLGPLGHEQFF. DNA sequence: TGTGCCAGCAGCTTAGGCCCCCTAGGCCATGAGCAGTTCTTC.